This paragraph reports one TCR beta chain. Its antigen is not known. The PCR ran on 60 Vbeta and 13 Jbeta primers. Libraries were prepared by immunoSEQ multiplex PCR; TCRdb keeps only in-frame clonotypes and omits some of them. The data show about 160,000 clones, about 80% seen once. The data stem from a study of cytomegalovirus exposure and HLA in healthy donors. Trimming removed 2 bases from V and 3 bases from J, with 7 bases in between. The germline V gene has CDR1 GTSNPN and CDR2 SVGIG (reference sequence). The CDR3 has 13 residues. Notes on the study in general: Segments of the TCR beta V type were, in most cases, productive about 90% or about 30% of the time in an earlier analysis. The authors later linked a missense DCLRE1C variant to TCR beta V- and J-gene trimming. The study designated 150 to 200 TCR beta chains cytomegalovirus-associated.

This chain joins TRBV30 and TRBJ2-2; D gene unclear. The TCR sequence derives from a middle-aged man in good health and CMV-seronegative. The sample taken for sequencing was PBMCs. In DNA, the CDR3 is TGTGCCTGGAGTTCCTCTTACACCGGGGAGCTGTTTTTT. Translation: CAWSSSYTGELFF.